This T cell receptor (beta chain) was sequenced in a study of blood T cell repertoires in COVID-19. The wider study: The cDNA or gDNA used as material had been derived from T cells, B-cell-depleted T cells, or PBMCs.

Trimming shortened V by 3 bases and J by 4 bases, and 16 bases separated the two germline ends. CDR3 length: 15 amino acids. Germline lookup yields CDR1 SGHDT and CDR2 YYEEEE. Profiled with immunoSEQ multiplex PCR; TCRdb holds only in-frame clones, not every one. The top ten hold about 1.2% of the sample, which has a few hundred thousand clones, 83% seen once. The sample taken for sequencing was peripheral blood. The V and J genes are TRBV5-6 and TRBJ1-1; D is unresolved. This clonotype was sampled from a woman aged 45 to 65 with acute or convalescent COVID-19. The CDR3 loop reads CASSWNRDLITEAFF. The CDR3 region has the DNA TGTGCCAGCAGCTGGAACCGGGATTTGATCACTGAAGCTTTCTTT.